Listed here are 10 T cell receptor beta chains from one sample, sequenced in a study of cytomegalovirus exposure and HLA in healthy donors. Measured with immunoSEQ multiplex PCR; TCRdb has only the in-frame clones, and not every one. This sample carries 150,000 to 200,000 clones, roughly 84% of them seen once, and the ten largest clones take under 7.5%. The sample was PBMCs. Receptors were obtained from a man younger than 30 in good health and CMV-seropositive.

The chain links TRBV19 to TRBJ1-5; D possibly corresponds to TRBD1 (6 bases). V lost 5 bases to trimming and J lost 7 bases, with 27 bases between them. This CDR3 is 18 amino acids long. Germline loops: CDR1 LNHDA, CDR2 SQIVND (reference sequence). The CDR3 bases are TGTGCCAGTAGTCTCATTAATGGCGGGGGGGCGACGCGACAGCCCCAGCATTTT. It translates to CASSLINGGGATRQPQHF. Variable domain in full (rest from reference TRBV19 and TRBJ1-5): DGGITQSPKYLFRKEGQNVTLSCEQNLNHDAMYWYRQDPGQGLRLIYYSQIVNDFQKGDIAEGYSVSREKKESFPLTVTSAQKNPTAFYLCASSLINGGGATRQPQHFGDGTRLSIL.

The rearrangement links TRBV21-1 to TRBJ2-7; the table's D gene call, TRBD1, was not cross checked with the DNA. TRBV21-1 is annotated as a pseudogene. This CDR3 has 17 amino acids. This CDR3 is CASSKEEGTGRSYEQYF. The CDR3 coding sequence is TGTGCCAGCAGCAAAGAGGAAGGAACAGGAAGGTCCTACGAGCAGTACTTC.

This chain joins TRBV5-4 and TRBJ1-2, with 7 bases identical to TRBD1. The CDR3 is made up of 17 amino acids. With 1 base clipped from V and 2 bases from J, the junction kept 11 bases outside the gene matches. Looked up from germline, CDR1 is SGHNT and CDR2 is YYREEE (reference sequence). Here the CDR3 reads CASSLWTGVAWNYGYTF. As DNA, the CDR3 is TGTGCCAGCAGCTTGTGGACAGGCGTTGCTTGGAACTATGGCTACACCTTC.

The chain employs TRBV6-6 and TRBJ2-7; 13 bases agree with TRBD2. Germline V gene data show CDR1 as MNHNY and CDR2 as SVGAGI (reference sequence). The junction had 8 bases not matched to a gene; V was cut back by 5 bases and J by 7 bases. This CDR3 has 15 amino acids. The CDR3 DNA follows: TGTGCCAGCAGTCCAACTAGCGGGAGGGCCTCGGAGCAGTACTTC. It translates to CASSPTSGRASEQYF.

In this sample, this clone turned up once. J is TRBJ2-2 and V is TRBV7-6; 8 nucleotides align to TRBD2. The CDR3 contains 16 residues. CDR1 and CDR2 (germline): SGHVS, FNYEAQ. J gave up 7 bases and V 3 bases, and 10 bases lay outside the gene matches. In nucleotides, the CDR3 is TGTGCCAGCAGCTTGAGAGCGGGAGTGATGGGCGGGGAGCTGTTTTTT. Translation gives CASSLRAGVMGGELFF. The variable domain in full, completed from reference TRBV7-6 and TRBJ2-2, reads GAGVSQSPRYKVTKRGQDVALRCDPISGHVSLYWYRQALGQGPEFLTYFNYEAQQDKSGLPNDRFSAERPEGSISTLTIQRTEQRDSAMYRCASSLRAGVMGGELFFGEGSRLTVL.

This chain links TRBV19 with TRBJ2-7; D is unclear. The CDR3 extends over 15 amino acids. The V gene lost 3 bases and the J gene lost 0 bases, with 12 bases spanning the gap. Germline V lookup: CDR1 LNHDA, CDR2 SQIVND (reference sequence). CDR3 nucleotides: TGTGCCAGTAGTATTGGCACAAGGAGCTCCTACGAGCAGTACTTC. Translating it yields CASSIGTRSSYEQYF.

This rearrangement joins TRBV6-5 to TRBJ1-1, with D possibly TRBD1 on 6 matching bases. This CDR3 has 12 residues. Between the trimmed V and J ends, which lost 5 bases and 6 bases, there was a span of 10 bases. CDR1 MNHEY and CDR2 SVGAGI come from the germline V gene. In DNA form, the CDR3 reads TGTGCCAGCAGTCCACAGGGTGCTGAAGCTTTCTTT. Translating gives CASSPQGAEAFF.

The chain links TRBV6-4 to TRBJ2-3; D not certain. This CDR3 spans 14 amino acids. Germline CDR1 and CDR2: MRHNA and SNTAGT. The germline V and J ends were trimmed by 2 bases and 1 base, with 7 bases remaining between them. The CDR3 loop reads CASSDGQGTDTQYF. The DNA of the CDR3 is TGTGCCAGCAGTGACGGGCAGGGCACAGATACGCAGTATTTT.

Comment on this clone: Distinct nucleotide sequences in the sample also encode this CDR3. J is TRBJ2-7 and V is TRBV9; 8 bases align to TRBD1. The ends lost 0 bases at V and 4 bases at J; junction bases unmatched: 3. CDR1 is SGDLS and CDR2 is YYNGEE in the germline V gene. This CDR3 comprises 14 residues. CDR3 residues: CASSVGDRGYEQYF. The CDR3 bases are TGTGCCAGCAGCGTAGGAGACAGGGGATACGAGCAGTACTTC.

DNA for the CDR3: TGTGCCAGCAGCTTAGCCCCTAGCGCCGTCACAGATACGCAGTATTTT. Its protein is CASSLAPSAVTDTQYF. The chain is built from TRBV7-2 and TRBJ2-3, with D tentatively TRBD2 (6 bases). Per the germline V gene, CDR1 is SGHTA and CDR2 is FQGNSA. Trimming shortened V by 0 bases and J by 2 bases, and 12 bases separated the two germline ends. This CDR3 region has 16 residues.